The 14 T cell receptor beta chains in this list originate from one sample, sequenced in a study of control samples from healthy donors and cancer patients. Assay: immunoSEQ multiplex PCR; the TCRdb copy retains only in-frame clones and omits some. The data hold approximately 100,000 clones, with about 89% observed a single time. The sample consisted of blood. The origin of the receptors is a woman in her forties or fifties in good health.

The chain employs TRBV12-2 and TRBJ2-2; the listed D gene, TRBD2, was not tested against the DNA. TRBV12-2 is labeled a pseudogene. This CDR3 is built from 17 residues. The chain's CDR3 is CASRLAGGQGYTGELFF. For the CDR3, the DNA is TGTGCAAGTCGCCTGGCGGGAGGGCAGGGGTACACCGGGGAGCTGTTTTTT.

This clone was found a few times. The chain combines TRBV27 with TRBJ2-3; 11 positions agree with TRBD2. Germline CDR1 is MNHEY and CDR2 is SMNVEV (reference sequence). There are 14 residues in the CDR3. The junction had 5 bases not matched to a gene; V was cut back by 3 bases and J by 9 bases. CDR3 coding DNA: TGTGCCAGCAGTTTTAGCGGGGGGGCCCTAACGCAGTATTTT. This encodes CASSFSGGALTQYF.

This sequence joins TRBV5-1 and TRBJ2-1; 10 bases align to TRBD2. CDR3 length: 15 residues. After removal of 7 bases from V and 8 bases from J, the junction contained 12 bases not matched to a gene. CDR1 and CDR2 (germline): SGHRS, YFSETQ. CDR3 sequence: CASFRAGGFPDEQFF. The CDR3, as DNA: TGCGCCAGCTTCAGAGCGGGAGGGTTCCCCGATGAGCAGTTCTTC.

V usage is TRBV6-6 and J usage is TRBJ2-6, with D unclear. This CDR3 spans 13 amino acids. Per the germline V gene, CDR1 is MNHNY and CDR2 is SVGAGI (reference sequence). Trimming took off 7 bases at V and 3 bases at J, with 7 bases between the two ends. In nucleotides, the CDR3 is TGTGCCAGCATCCTGGATGGGGCCAACGTCCTGACTTTC. It codes for CASILDGANVLTF.

This clone was detected only once. The chain is built from TRBV7-8 and TRBJ1-1; D may be TRBD1 (6 bases). The CDR3 is made up of 14 amino acids. CDR1 and CDR2 from the germline V gene are SGHVS and FQNEAQ. V lost 2 bases and J 6 bases, leaving 13 bases between the germline ends. The CDR3 DNA reads as TGTGCCAGCAGCTTATCCTGGGGGCCCCCTGAAGCTTTCTTT. Translated, it gives CASSLSWGPPEAFF. Supplemented by reference TRBV7-8 and TRBJ1-1, the full variable domain reads GAGVSQSPRYKVAKRGQDVALRCDPISGHVSLFWYQQALGQGPEFLTYFQNEAQLDKSGLPSDRFFAERPEGSVSTLKIQRTQQEDSAVYLCASSLSWGPPEAFFGQGTRLTVV.

In its sample, this clone was seen a few times. The CDR3 bases are TGTGCCTGTAATCCCGACAGGGGATGGAGCAATCAGCCCCAGCATTTT. This translates into CACNPDRGWSNQPQHF. The rearrangement joins TRBV30 to TRBJ1-5, with 8 bases lining up with TRBD1. The length of the CDR3 is 16 residues. Looked up from germline, CDR1 is GTSNPN and CDR2 is SVGIG (reference sequence). With 6 bases clipped from V and 1 base from J, the junction kept 11 bases outside the gene matches.

With regard to this clone: At one end, the junction sequence differs from germline, possibly due to a read error. The V gene is TRBV29-1, the J gene TRBJ2-2; tentatively, D is TRBD1 (5 bases). The CDR3 is 18 amino acids. Per germline, CDR1 SQVTM and CDR2 ANQGSEA. This chain's CDR3 is CSVEGVVQLQGNTGELFF. DNA of the CDR3: TGCAGCGTAGAAGGGGTAGTCCAGCTTCAGGGGAACACCGGGGAGCTGTTTTTT.

V gene TRBV11-2 combines with J gene TRBJ2-1; 12 bases are a match to TRBD2. The CDR3 loop spans 15 amino acids. With V trimmed by 7 bases and J by 7 bases, 8 bases remained unmatched. Germline V gives CDR1 SGHAT, CDR2 FQNNGV. CDR3 nucleotides: TGTGCCAGCATACTGACTAGCGGGAGCTATAATGAGCAGTTCTTC. Encoded protein: CASILTSGSYNEQFF.

V is TRBV29-1 and J is TRBJ1-2; D is unclear. CDR1 is SQVTM and CDR2 is ANQGSEA in the germline V gene. The CDR3 runs 13 residues. With 4 bases removed from V and 6 bases from J, the gap between germline ends came to 15 bases. Here the CDR3 DNA reads TGCAGCGTTGCGTCTCGGATAGGCGATGGCTACACCTTC. This encodes CSVASRIGDGYTF.

The gene calls are TRBV5-1 and TRBJ2-6, with D hard to call. The CDR3 has 17 amino acids. V was trimmed by 5 bases and J by 0 bases, leaving 15 bases between them. Germline V gene data show CDR1 as SGHRS and CDR2 as YFSETQ. Written as DNA, the CDR3 is TGCGCCAGCAGATTGATTTTCAGGCGCTCTGGGGCCAACGTCCTGACTTTC. This encodes CASRLIFRRSGANVLTF.

This clone was seen a handful of times. The chain recombines TRBV14 with TRBJ2-3, with D possibly being TRBD2 (6 bases). The CDR3 length is 17 residues. CDR1 SGHDN and CDR2 FVKESK come from the germline V gene. Trimming removed 0 bases from V and 2 bases from J, with 15 bases in between. Here the CDR3 reads CASSQDLGGIYTDTQYF. DNA for the CDR3: TGTGCCAGCAGCCAAGATCTTGGGGGGATCTACACAGATACGCAGTATTTT.

The CDR3 region has the DNA TGTGCCAGCAGCCATTCCCAATACAATGAGCAGTTCTTC. Protein: CASSHSQYNEQFF. This sequence joins TRBV2 and TRBJ2-1; D gene ambiguous. CDR3 length: 13 residues. From germline, CDR1 is SNHLY and CDR2 FYNNEI. V was trimmed by 6 bases and J by 4 bases, leaving 10 bases between them.

J is TRBJ2-1 and V is TRBV18, with 9 bases identical to TRBD1. V trimming: 5 bases; J trimming: 6 bases; junction bases outside the gene matches: 8. From germline, CDR1 is KGHSH and CDR2 LQKENI. The CDR3 is made up of 15 amino acids. CDR3 sequence reads: CASSTIGTGLNEQFF. CDR3 bases: TGTGCCAGCTCAACTATCGGGACAGGGCTCAATGAGCAGTTCTTC. The variable domain in full, with the rest retrieved from reference TRBV18 and TRBJ2-1, is NAGVMQNPRHLVRRRGQEARLRCSPMKGHSHVYWYRQLPEEGLKFMVYLQKENIIDESGMPKERFSAEFPKEGPSILRIQQVVRGDSAAYFCASSTIGTGLNEQFFGPGTRLTVL.

V usage is TRBV19 and J usage is TRBJ2-5; no clear D gene. Trimming took off 5 bases at V and 3 bases at J, with 10 bases between the two ends. The germline V gene encodes CDR1 LNHDA and CDR2 SQIVND (reference sequence). The CDR3 extends over 13 amino acids. The CDR3 nucleotides are TGTGCCAGTAGTTCCACCGCAGAAGAGACCCAGTACTTC. As protein: CASSSTAEETQYF. Combining the CDR3 with reference TRBV19 and TRBJ2-5 gives the whole variable domain DGGITQSPKYLFRKEGQNVTLSCEQNLNHDAMYWYRQDPGQGLRLIYYSQIVNDFQKGDIAEGYSVSREKKESFPLTVTSAQKNPTAFYLCASSSTAEETQYFGPGTRLLVL.